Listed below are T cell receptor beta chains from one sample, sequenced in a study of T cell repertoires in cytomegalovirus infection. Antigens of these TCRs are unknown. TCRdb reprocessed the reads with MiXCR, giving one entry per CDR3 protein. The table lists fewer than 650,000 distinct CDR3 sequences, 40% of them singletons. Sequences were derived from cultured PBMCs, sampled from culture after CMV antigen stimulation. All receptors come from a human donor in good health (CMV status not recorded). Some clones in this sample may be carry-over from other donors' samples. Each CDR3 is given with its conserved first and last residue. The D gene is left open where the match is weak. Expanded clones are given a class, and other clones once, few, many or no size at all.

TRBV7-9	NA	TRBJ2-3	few	TGTGCCAGCAGACAGGAACAGGCGAGGGATACGCAGTATTTT	CASRQEQARDTQYF
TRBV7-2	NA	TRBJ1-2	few	TGTGCCAGCAGCTTAGATGGACAGAAGTTCTATGGCTACACCTTC	CASSLDGQKFYGYTF
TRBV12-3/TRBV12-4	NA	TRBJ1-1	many	TGTGCCAGCAGCTTGAAGGGGAGCACTGAAGCTTTCTTT	CASSLKGSTEAFF
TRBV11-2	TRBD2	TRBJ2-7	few	TGTGCCAGCAGCTTAGGGTCGGTTAGCGGGAGTTACGAGCAGTACTTC	CASSLGSVSGSYEQYF
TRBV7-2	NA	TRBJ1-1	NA	TGTGCCAGCAGCTGGGACATCCGGAGCACTGAAGCTTTCTTT	CASSWDIRSTEAFF
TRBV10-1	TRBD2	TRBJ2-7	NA	TGCGCCAGCAGTGATTTGGGACTAGCGGGAGACGAGCAGTACTTC	CASSDLGLAGDEQYF
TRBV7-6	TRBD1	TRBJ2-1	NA	TGTGCCAGCAGCGTTGGGGACAGCAATGTGTATGAGCAGTTCTTC	CASSVGDSNVYEQFF
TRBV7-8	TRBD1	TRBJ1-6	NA	TGTGCCAGCACCCCGAGGGGGCGGCACCGGCGATACTCACCCCTCCACTTT	CASTPRGRHRRYSPLHF
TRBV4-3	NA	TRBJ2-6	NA	TGCGCCAGCAGCCAAGACAGAGGGAGCCCCTATGGGGCCAACGTCCTGACTTTC	CASSQDRGSPYGANVLTF
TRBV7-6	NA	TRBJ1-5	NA	TGTGCCAGCAGCCGACGGCGGGGGGGATATAGCAATCAGCCCCAGCATTTT	CASSRRRGGYSNQPQHF
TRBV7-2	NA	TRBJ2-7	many	TGTGCCAGCAGCTTCGGCGGACCCTCCTACGAGCAGTACTTC	CASSFGGPSYEQYF
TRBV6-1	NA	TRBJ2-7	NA	TGTGCCAGCAGTGAGACAGTATACGAGCAGTACTTC	CASSETVYEQYF
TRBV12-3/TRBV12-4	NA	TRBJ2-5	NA	TGTGCCAGCAGTTTTGCAGGGACCGAAGAGACCCAGTACTTC	CASSFAGTEETQYF
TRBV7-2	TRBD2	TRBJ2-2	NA	TGTGCCAGCAGCAAGTGGGCGGGAGGGACCGGGGAGCTGTTTTTT	CASSKWAGGTGELFF
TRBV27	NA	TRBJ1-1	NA	TGTGCCAGCAGTTTAACGGGTACGATGAACACTGAAGCTTTCTTT	CASSLTGTMNTEAFF
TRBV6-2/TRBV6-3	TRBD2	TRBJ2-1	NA	TGTGCCAGCAGTTACAGGGGGACTAGCAGAATTAGTGTTGTTGAGCAGTTCTTC	CASSYRGTSRISVVEQFF
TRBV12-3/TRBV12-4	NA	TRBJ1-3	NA	TGTGCCAGCAGTTCACCGGGGCCTGCGGGTGGAAACACCATATATTTT	CASSSPGPAGGNTIYF
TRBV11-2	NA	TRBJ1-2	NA	TGTGCCAGCAGCTTAGGACAGGTGCGAGGCTACACCTTC	CASSLGQVRGYTF
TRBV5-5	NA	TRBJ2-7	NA	TGTGCCAGCGCCTCGCGGCCCGGGGGCCGAACCTACGAGCAGTACTTC	CASASRPGGRTYEQYF
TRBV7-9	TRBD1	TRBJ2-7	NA	TGTGCCAGCAGCCCGCGGACAGGGGGCCGCCACGAGCAGTACTTC	CASSPRTGGRHEQYF
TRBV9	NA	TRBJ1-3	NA	TGTGCCAGCAGCGGGGGCTCTTGGGGGAACCATATATATTTT	CASSGGSWGNHIYF
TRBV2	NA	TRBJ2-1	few	TGTGCCAGCAGGGAACGTCTGGGACTCGAAAGGAATGAGCAGTTCTTC	CASRERLGLERNEQFF
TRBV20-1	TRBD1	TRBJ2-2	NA	TGCAGTGCCCAAAGGGGGCCCCCGACCGGGGAGCTGTTTTTT	CSAQRGPPTGELFF
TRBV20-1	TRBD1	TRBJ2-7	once	TGCAGTGCCGGACAGGGGGCGTACGAGCAGTACTTC	CSAGQGAYEQYF
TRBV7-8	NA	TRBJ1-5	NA	TGTGCCAGCAGTCACCGGACAGGCAATCAGCCCCAGCATTTT	CASSHRTGNQPQHF
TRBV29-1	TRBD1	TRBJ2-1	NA	TGCAGCGTTTACAGGGGCCCCGTTATCGATGAGCAGTTCTTC	CSVYRGPVIDEQFF
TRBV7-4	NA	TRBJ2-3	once	TGTGCCAGCAGCCTCCTCGGACGAATCGGTACAGATACGCAGTATTTT	CASSLLGRIGTDTQYF
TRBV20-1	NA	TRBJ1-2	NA	TGCAGTGCTAGAGATTACAGGCTCTATGGCTACACCTTC	CSARDYRLYGYTF
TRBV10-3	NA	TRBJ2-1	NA	TGTGCCATCAGTGAGTTATATTCGGGACTCACTACCAATGAGCAGTTCTTC	CAISELYSGLTTNEQFF
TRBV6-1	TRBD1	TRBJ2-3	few	TGTGCCAGCAGTACCGACAGGGTAGGAGATACGCAGTATTTT	CASSTDRVGDTQYF
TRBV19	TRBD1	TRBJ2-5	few	TGTGCCAGTAGACAGGGGGCCGGGGAGACCCAGTACTTC	CASRQGAGETQYF
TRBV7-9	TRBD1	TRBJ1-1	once	TGTGCCAGCAGCAATTGGGACAGGGCTAACACTGAAGCTTTCTTT	CASSNWDRANTEAFF
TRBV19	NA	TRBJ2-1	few	TGTGCCAGTAGATGGACCATTTACAATGAGCAGTTCTTC	CASRWTIYNEQFF
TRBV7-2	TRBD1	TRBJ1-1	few	TGTGCCAGCAGCTTAGGACAGGGTCCCCTATCCGCTTTCTTT	CASSLGQGPLSAFF
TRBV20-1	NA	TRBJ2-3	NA	TGCAGTGCTCCGCGGCCCGGCCCAGATACGCAGTATTTT	CSAPRPGPDTQYF
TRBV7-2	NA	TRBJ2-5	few	TGTGCCAGCAGAACCAACAGGGACGCAGGCCCCCAGTACTTC	CASRTNRDAGPQYF
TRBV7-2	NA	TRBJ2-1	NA	TGTGCCAGCAGCTTCTGGGAGATCTTGGGGAATGAGCAGTTCTTC	CASSFWEILGNEQFF
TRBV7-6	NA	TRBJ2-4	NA	TGTGCCAGCAGCCCACGGGGGTTCCAAAACATTCAGTACTTC	CASSPRGFQNIQYF
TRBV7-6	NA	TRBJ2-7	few	TGTGCCAGCAGCCCCCCCGGGGAGAGCTACGAGCAGTACTTC	CASSPPGESYEQYF
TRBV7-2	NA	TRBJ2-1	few	TGTGCCAGCAGCTTCGCCGGACCGGATGAGCAGTTCTTC	CASSFAGPDEQFF
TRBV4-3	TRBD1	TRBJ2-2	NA	TGCGCCAGCAGCCTCGGGGCAGGGGGTAACACCGGGGAGCTGTTTTTT	CASSLGAGGNTGELFF
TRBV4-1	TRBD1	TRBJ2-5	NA	TGCGCCAGCAGGTCCACAGGGGGTCAAGAGACCCAGTACTTC	CASRSTGGQETQYF
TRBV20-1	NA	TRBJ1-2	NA	TGCAGTGCTAGCGGTTTCGTTGACTACACCTTC	CSASGFVDYTF
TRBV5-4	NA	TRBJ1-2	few	TGTGCCAGCAGCCTAGGGGAGCGCTATGGCTACACCTTC	CASSLGERYGYTF
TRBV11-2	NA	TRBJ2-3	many	TGTGCCAGCAGCCGCGACTTAGCTGTACCCCGGGATACGCAGTATTTT	CASSRDLAVPRDTQYF
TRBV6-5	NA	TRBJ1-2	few	TGTGCCAGCAGTTACTTAGAGACAAGCTATGGCTACACCTTC	CASSYLETSYGYTF
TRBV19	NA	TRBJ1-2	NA	TGTGCCAGTAGTATAGGATTCGTCTATGGCTACACCTTC	CASSIGFVYGYTF
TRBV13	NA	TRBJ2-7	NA	TGTGCCAGCAGCTCGCTCGACCGCGGGATCGTCCACGAGCAGTACTTC	CASSSLDRGIVHEQYF
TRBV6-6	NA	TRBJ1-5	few	TGTGCCAGCAGTTACTCGAGATCTCAGCCCCAGCATTTT	CASSYSRSQPQHF
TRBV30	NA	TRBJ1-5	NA	TGTGCCTGGAGTGAGGGGGTAGGACAGCCCCAGCATTTT	CAWSEGVGQPQHF
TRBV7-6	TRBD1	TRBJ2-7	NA	TGTGCCAGCAGCCCACCGGGACAGATGAGCTCCTACGAGCAGTACTTC	CASSPPGQMSSYEQYF
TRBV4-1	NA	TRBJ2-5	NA	TGCGCCAGCAGCCAAGAGGAGGCCCAGTACTTC	CASSQEEAQYF
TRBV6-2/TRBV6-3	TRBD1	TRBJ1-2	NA	TGTGCCAGCAGTTACTCGACAGGGGAGAATGGCTACACCTTC	CASSYSTGENGYTF